This T cell receptor beta chain was captured by sequencing in a study of patients and donors after allogeneic stem cell transplantation. Using its own MiXCR run on the RT-PCR reads, TCRdb lists one record per CDR3 protein. The table includes 150,000 to 200,000 distinct CDR3 sequences, roughly 31% detected once. This CDR3 is built from 13 residues. The V gene's germline CDR1 is SSHAT and CDR2 FNYEAQ (reference sequence). This clonotype was counted many times. At one end the junction does not follow the germline gene, possibly because of a read error. This TCR derives from a human donor who was either an allogeneic HSCT recipient or a stem cell or donor lymphocyte infusion donor (not recorded which). It is not recorded whose cells these are; they may come from a transplant donor. The sequencing input was blood, either unsorted or a sorted T cell fraction (not recorded which). The chain joins TRBV7-7 to TRBJ1-1; D is ambiguous. The CDR3 reads CASSFRIDTEAFF. CDR3 nucleotide sequence: TGTGCTAGCAGCTTTAGGATCGACACTGAAGCTTTCTTT.